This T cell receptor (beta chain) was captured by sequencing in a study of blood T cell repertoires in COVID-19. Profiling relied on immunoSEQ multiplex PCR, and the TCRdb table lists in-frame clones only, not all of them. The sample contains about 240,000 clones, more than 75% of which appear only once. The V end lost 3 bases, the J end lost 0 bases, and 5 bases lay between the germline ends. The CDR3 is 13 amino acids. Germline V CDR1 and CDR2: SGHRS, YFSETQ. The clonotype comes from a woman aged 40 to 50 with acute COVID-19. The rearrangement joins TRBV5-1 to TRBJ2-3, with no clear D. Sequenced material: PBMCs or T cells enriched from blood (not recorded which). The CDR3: CASSSVSTDTQYF. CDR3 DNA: TGCGCCAGCAGCTCAGTGAGCACAGATACGCAGTATTTT.